What follows are 19 T cell receptor beta chains derived from one specimen sequenced in a study of monozygotic twins with inflammatory bowel disease (dated by TCRdb to between 2018 and 2020). Library preparation was by 5' RACE. Sequencing used an Illumina HiSeq 2500. Once TCRdb had reprocessed the reads, it stored one entry per CDR3 protein sequence and supplied no DNA. The record for this sample contains 150,000 to 200,000 distinct CDR3 sequences. The ten most abundant clones make up over 2.5% of the sample. The sequenced sample was blood. The source is a human donor with ulcerative colitis or Crohn's disease, or a healthy co-twin of an affected twin (not recorded which).

The V gene is TRBV11-2, the J gene TRBJ2-6; TCRdb selects TRBD2, and the lack of DNA leaves this call unchecked. CDR1 and CDR2 from the germline V gene are SGHAT and FQNNGV. This CDR3 is built from 18 residues. CDR3 sequence: CASPMARGLNSGANVLTF.

The rearrangement links TRBV10-3 to TRBJ1-5; TCRdb picks TRBD1, but there is no DNA to check that call. The CDR3 totals 14 residues. Looked up from germline, CDR1 is ENHRY and CDR2 is SYGVKD. The CDR3 here is CAISPDRDSQPQHF.

The CDR3 region is CASSATDTQYF. This chain connects TRBV5-1 to TRBJ2-3. The CDR3 has 11 residues. Germline CDR1 reads SGHRS; CDR2 reads YFSETQ.

V usage is TRBV5-1 and J usage is TRBJ2-6; lacking DNA, the TRBD1 call made by TCRdb goes unchecked. There are 17 residues in the CDR3. Germline lookup yields CDR1 SGHRS and CDR2 YFSETQ. CDR3 region: CASSTDGTGAGANVLTF.

The chain has TRBV5-1 and TRBJ2-1; TCRdb's D gene call, TRBD2, goes unchecked for lack of DNA. The CDR3 sequence is 15 residues long. The germline V gene has CDR1 SGHRS and CDR2 YFSETQ. CDR3: CASSLTPGLNNEQFF.

The chain carries TRBV24-1 and TRBJ2-2. CDR3 length: 13 amino acids. Germline V lookup: CDR1 KGHDR, CDR2 SFDVKD. The CDR3 here is CATAKRDTGELFF.

This chain joins TRBV24-1 and TRBJ2-1. Germline loops: CDR1 KGHDR, CDR2 SFDVKD. The CDR3 length is 17 residues. The CDR3 spells CATSEQTQAYSYNEQFF.

This chain uses TRBV5-1 with TRBJ2-7; TCRdb's D gene call, TRBD2, goes unchecked for lack of DNA. The CDR3 extends over 16 amino acids. The germline CDR1 and CDR2 sequences are SGHRS and YFSETQ. The CDR3: CASSLETGLVGREQYF.

J is TRBJ2-1 and V is TRBV6-6; TCRdb returns TRBD1, unconfirmable since there is no DNA. This CDR3 is 13 amino acids long. CDR1 is MNHNY and CDR2 is SVGAGI in the germline V gene (reference sequence). CDR3 sequence: CASSDTGPNEQFF.

This sequence joins TRBV28 and TRBJ2-2; TCRdb calls TRBD1, which cannot be checked without DNA. This CDR3 comprises 14 residues. Germline CDR1 reads MDHEN; CDR2 reads SYDVKM. The CDR3 is CATQTGRNTGELFF.

The V gene is TRBV5-1, the J gene TRBJ2-7. This CDR3 comprises 14 residues. Germline loops: CDR1 SGHRS, CDR2 YFSETQ. CDR3 amino acids: CASSLGAGSYEQYF.

V and J are TRBV28 and TRBJ2-5; checking the TCRdb D call of TRBD1 is not possible without DNA. Germline V lookup: CDR1 MDHEN, CDR2 SYDVKM. The CDR3 runs 14 residues. CDR3: CASSLWGPGETQYF. Filled out from reference TRBV28 and TRBJ2-5, the complete variable domain reads DVKVTQSSRYLVKRTGEKVFLECVQDMDHENMFWYRQDPGLGLRLIYFSYDVKMKEKGDIPEGYSVSREKKERFSLILESASTNQTSMYLCASSLWGPGETQYFGPGTRLLVL.

This rearrangement joins TRBV24-1 to TRBJ2-3; TCRdb proposes TRBD1, but this gene call is untestable without DNA. The CDR3 runs to 14 residues. Germline V gene sequence: CDR1 KGHDR, CDR2 SFDVKD. The CDR3 sequence is CATSDFGASDTQYF.

The chain couples TRBV4-3 to TRBJ2-3; the TCRdb D gene call, TRBD2, has no DNA to confirm it. CDR1 LGHNA and CDR2 YSLEER come from the germline V gene. The CDR3 runs to 15 residues. CDR3 loop: CASSQGGLGTDTQYF.

V gene TRBV14 combines with J gene TRBJ1-1; TCRdb's assignment of TRBD1 cannot be checked, as there is no DNA. In germline, CDR1 is SGHDN, CDR2 FVKESK. The CDR3 length is 13 residues. CDR3 sequence reads: CATWDPFLSQAFF.

This chain uses TRBV20-1 with TRBJ2-7; TCRdb calls TRBD2, which cannot be checked without DNA. The CDR3 is 14 amino acids. Germline-derived CDR1 and CDR2 are DFQATT and SNEGSKA (reference sequence). The CDR3 reads CSARDETRNYEQYF.

The CDR3 region is CSARAAAGPSSYNEQFF. This chain uses TRBV20-1 with TRBJ2-1; TCRdb returns TRBD2, unconfirmable since there is no DNA. This CDR3 is built from 17 residues. The germline CDR1 and CDR2 sequences are DFQATT and SNEGSKA (reference sequence).

This chain joins TRBV27 and TRBJ2-5; TCRdb selects TRBD1, and the lack of DNA leaves this call unchecked. The CDR3 contains 15 residues. Germline values: CDR1 MNHEY, CDR2 SMNVEV (reference sequence). CDR3 protein: CASSYKSDRGKTQYF.

This chain uses TRBV5-1 with TRBJ2-2. This CDR3 has 14 amino acids. Germline V lookup: CDR1 SGHRS, CDR2 YFSETQ. CDR3 protein: CASSLSGNTGELFF.